These 16 T cell receptor beta chains originate from one sample sequenced in a study of blood T cell repertoires in COVID-19. Profiling relied on immunoSEQ multiplex PCR, and the TCRdb table lists in-frame clones only, not all of them. Counted here are 120,000 or so clones, approximately 82% occurring once; the ten biggest clones make up about 3.7%. Sample: peripheral blood. Receptors originate from a woman aged 80 or over with acute or convalescent COVID-19.

In this sample, this clone turned up a few times. Other DNA sequences in the same sample also yield this CDR3. The rearrangement links TRBV4-1 to TRBJ1-5, with 8 bases identical to TRBD1. This CDR3 region has 16 residues. Germline V gene data show CDR1 as MGHRA and CDR2 as YSYEKL. The J segment lost 1 base and the V segment lost 0 bases, leaving 2 bases of the junction unmatched. CDR3 nucleotide sequence: TGCGCCAGCAGCCAAGAAAGACAGGGGAGCAATCAGCCCCAGCATTTT. Protein: CASSQERQGSNQPQHF.

CDR3 nucleotide sequence: TGTGCCAGCAGTTACACCGGGGGTAACACCGGGGAGCTGTTTTTT. It specifies CASSYTGGNTGELFF. This chain uses TRBV6-5 with TRBJ2-2; the D gene is possibly TRBD2 (6 bases). Trimming removed 2 bases from V and 2 bases from J, with 9 bases in between. CDR1 and CDR2 (germline): MNHEY, SVGAGI. This CDR3 is 15 amino acids long.

V usage is TRBV6-5 and J usage is TRBJ2-3; 7 nucleotides match TRBD1. The V gene's germline CDR1 is MNHEY and CDR2 SVGAGI. The CDR3 loop spans 16 amino acids. J lost 2 bases, V lost 0 bases, and 5 bases had no gene match. The CDR3 bases are TGTGCCAGCAGTTACTCCACAGGGGCGTTCACAGATACGCAGTATTTT. Residues: CASSYSTGAFTDTQYF.

Only one count was recorded for this clone. The chain combines TRBV4-2 with TRBJ2-1; 11 bases align to TRBD2. Unmatched junction bases numbered 2, after V lost 4 bases and J lost 6 bases. Germline V gene lookup returns CDR1 LGHNA and CDR2 YNFKEQ. This CDR3 is 14 amino acids long. Written as DNA, the CDR3 is TGTGCCAGCAGCCCCGGACTAGCGGGCAATGAGCAGTTCTTC. Translation gives CASSPGLAGNEQFF.

A few counts support this clone. This rearrangement joins TRBV7-2 to TRBJ1-5; TRBD1 matches 8 bases. CDR1 and CDR2 (germline): SGHTA, FQGNSA. The length of the CDR3 is 15 residues. The trim removed 5 bases at V and 3 bases at J, leaving 6 bases unmatched. CDR3 coding DNA: TGTGCCAGCAGCCCTGAGGGACAGGACAATCAGCCCCAGCATTTT. Translating it yields CASSPEGQDNQPQHF.

V is TRBV19 and J is TRBJ1-1; D gene uncertain. V was clipped by 0 bases and J by 7 bases, with 9 bases between them. This CDR3 comprises 13 residues. Looked up from germline, CDR1 is LNHDA and CDR2 is SQIVND (reference sequence). The chain's CDR3 is CASSIDPGNEAFF. The DNA of the CDR3 is TGTGCCAGTAGTATAGATCCCGGGAATGAAGCTTTCTTT.

In its sample, this clone was seen a few times. This chain connects TRBV5-1 to TRBJ1-6; 8 bases fit TRBD1. J lost 6 bases, V lost 4 bases, and 15 bases had no gene match. Germline-derived CDR1 and CDR2 are SGHRS and YFSETQ. This CDR3 has 18 amino acids. CDR3 nucleotide sequence: TGCGCCAGCAGCCCCCAGGGGACAGGAGGTCTGGGTAATTCACCCCTCCACTTT. The encoded protein is CASSPQGTGGLGNSPLHF.

This clone was detected a few times. This chain joins TRBV10-3 and TRBJ2-3; 10 nucleotides line up with TRBD1. With V trimmed by 7 bases and J by 0 bases, 10 bases remained unmatched. Germline V gene sequence: CDR1 ENHRY, CDR2 SYGVKD. The CDR3 has 17 residues. CDR3 protein: CAIKGTGVGLSTDTQYF. The CDR3 region has the DNA TGTGCCATCAAGGGGACAGGGGTGGGTCTTAGCACAGATACGCAGTATTTT.

The genes are TRBV18 and TRBJ2-7, with TRBD2 identical over 9 bases. This CDR3 contains 16 residues. Trimming took 3 bases from V and 5 from J; bases not matched to a gene: 11. Germline V gene sequence: CDR1 KGHSH, CDR2 LQKENI. The CDR3, as DNA: TGTGCCAGCTCACCTCGAGCGGGAGGTCCAGGGGACGAGCAGTACTTC. Translated, it gives CASSPRAGGPGDEQYF.

This clone was seen a single time. This chain uses TRBV28 with TRBJ1-1; possible D gene TRBD1, 5 bases. CDR3 length: 11 amino acids. Per the germline V gene, CDR1 is MDHEN and CDR2 is SYDVKM. V lost 2 bases and J lost 8, with 6 bases in between. The CDR3 loop is CASSLQGEAFF. CDR3 bases: TGTGCCAGCAGTTTACAGGGAGAAGCTTTCTTT.

The J gene is TRBJ2-2, the V gene TRBV7-7; the match to TRBD2 covers 9 bases. CDR1 and CDR2 (germline): SSHAT, FNYEAQ (reference sequence). The V segment lost 5 bases and the J segment 4 bases; nucleotides outside the gene matches: 8. CDR3 length: 16 residues. CDR3 amino acids: CASSPQREVGTGELFF. CDR3 in DNA: TGTGCCAGCAGCCCACAGCGGGAGGTGGGCACCGGGGAGCTGTTTTTT.

This chain links TRBV12-2 with TRBJ2-3; the D call TRBD2 from the table was never checked on the DNA. TRBV12-2 is recorded as a pseudogene. The CDR3 totals 18 residues. CDR3 sequence reads: CASRTRGSLAGRTDTQYF. CDR3 nucleotides: TGTGCAAGTCGCACTCGAGGTTCACTAGCGGGGCGCACAGATACGCAGTATTTT.

The chain employs TRBV7-2 and TRBJ2-3; 10 bases match TRBD2. Germline V gene lookup returns CDR1 SGHTA and CDR2 FQGNSA. The CDR3 sequence is 19 residues long. Losses at the gene ends were 2 bases for V and 0 bases for J; bases not matched to a gene: 11. CDR3 amino acids: CASSLTGGTSVLSTDTQYF. The CDR3 DNA reads TGTGCCAGCAGCTTAACCGGGGGGACTAGCGTACTTAGCACAGATACGCAGTATTTT.

V and J are TRBV19 and TRBJ2-1, with a possible D match to TRBD2 (5 bases). Trimming stripped 3 bases from V and 4 bases from J, with 10 bases between. The CDR3 length is 14 residues. Germline V CDR1 and CDR2: LNHDA, SQIVND (reference sequence). CDR3 region: CASSITRTYNEQFF. The CDR3 region has the DNA TGTGCCAGTAGTATTACTAGAACTTACAATGAGCAGTTCTTC.

J is TRBJ2-2 and V is TRBV24-1; 9 bases align to TRBD1. Germline loops: CDR1 KGHDR, CDR2 SFDVKD. The CDR3 covers 15 residues. V shed 4 bases and J 4 bases; nucleotides not matched to a gene: 3. Here the CDR3 DNA reads TGTGCCACCAGTGACCGGGACAGGGTCACCGGGGAGCTGTTTTTT. Its translation: CATSDRDRVTGELFF.

The CDR3 DNA is TGTGCCAGCAGCCCTACCATGAACACTGAAGCTTTCTTT. Residues: CASSPTMNTEAFF. The rearrangement joins TRBV9 to TRBJ1-1; D is ambiguous. Germline V lookup: CDR1 SGDLS, CDR2 YYNGEE. V gave up 4 bases and J gave up 0 bases, with 7 bases separating them. There are 13 residues in the CDR3.